This TCR beta chain comes out of a study of long-term antiretroviral therapy in people with HIV. Study results and caveats: Upon ART, diversity increased but remained lower than transplant donor controls. Whereas controls had wider CDR3 length ranges, HIV repertoires had narrower ones.

Germline CDR1 is SNHLY and CDR2 is FYNNEI. The CDR3 has 15 residues. V was cut by 7 bases and J by 4 bases, with 17 bases left in between. Researchers report immunoSEQ v3.0 was run at survey level. Some clones are missing from TCRdb's copy, which holds only in-frame ones; the method was immunoSEQ multiplex PCR. The sample has about 13,000 clones, 70% to 80% seen once; the top ten hold roughly an eighth. This clone was found once. As yet, its antigen is unknown. The clonotype originates from a woman aged 18-29 years with HIV. V is TRBV2 and J is TRBJ1-5, with D uncertain. The source was unsorted PBMCs, collected 1.3 years after starting antiretroviral therapy. DNA for the CDR3: TGTGCCAGCAAAGTCAGAAGGGTGGGGAATCAGCCCCAGCATTTT. Protein product: CASKVRRVGNQPQHF. The full variable domain, with the rest looked up from reference TRBV2 and TRBJ1-5, is EPEVTQTPSHQVTQMGQEVILRCVPISNHLYFYWYRQILGQKVEFLVSFYNNEISEKSEIFDDQFSVERPDGSNFTLKIRSTKLEDSAMYFCASKVRRVGNQPQHFGDGTRLSIL.